The sequence of this T cell receptor beta chain was determined in a study of T-cell memory formation after mild COVID-19 (dated by TCRdb to the early 2020s). Context from the whole study: TCR sequence clusters from the two donors were largely donor specific. Two young, previously healthy adult volunteers, one female and one male, were included in the cohort. T-cell clones expanding and contracting after mild COVID-19 in a couple of donors were tracked by longitudinal TCRalpha and TCRbeta repertoire sequencing. Study-wide conclusions, independent of this receptor: The study included only a couple of mild cases, and larger cohorts that include severe cases with pre-infection samples were judged to be necessary. Contracting CD4+ clones turned up mainly in the CM and EM memory subsets, whereas EMRA was where CD8+ clones were enriched. Whether the second-wave clones peaking on day 37 were SARS-CoV-2 specific was not confirmed. Some responding clones were detected in pre-infection memory, which suggested that pre-existing cross-reactive memory T cells had joined the SARS-CoV-2 response. Balanced CD4/CD8 phenotypes were observed for clones contracting from day 15 to 85, whereas a bias towards CD4+ was observed for a second wave of clones expanding from day 15 to 37.

A note on this clonotype: The target of this receptor is not known. No clone much larger than this one lies a single base away; base qualities are absent.

Ficoll-Paque density gradient centrifugation was the method used to isolate PBMCs. V was cut back by 8 bases and J by 5 bases, leaving a gap of 27 bases between them. The CDR3 covers 17 residues, taking in both the cysteine and the phenylalanine. Left in the record is the CDR3 DNA by itself, 51 bases read in frame from the first base. Via the germline V gene, CDR1 is MNHEY and CDR2 SVGEGT. The run used an Illumina NovaSeq 6000. TCRalpha and TCRbeta cDNA libraries were built by 5'RACE with constant-segment primers, adding sample barcodes and unique molecular identifiers. Trizol reagent was used to extract RNA from every sample. Library amplification was performed in two PCR steps, and a second sample barcode and Illumina TruSeq adapters were introduced in the second step. Sequencing of the libraries was done on an Illumina NovaSeq, producing 2 x 150 bp paired-end reads. Processing in the source paper ran as follows. Demultiplexing of reads and collapsing into UMI-guided consensus sequences were performed with migec v1.2.7. Using mixcr v2.1.11, UMI consensuses were aligned to TRA and TRB V and J templates and then assembled into clonotypes. A clonotype was counted as expanded or contracted only if both edgeR and NoisET called the change significant, with noise models trained on biological replicates. For edgeR calls, the cutoffs were a false discovery rate-adjusted p below 0.01 and a log2 fold-change threshold of 1. PCA with hierarchical clustering of max-normalized trajectories of the 1000 most abundant clonotypes was used as exploratory dynamics analysis. Separately sequenced CD4+ and CD8+ repertoires were used to assign the CD4 or CD8 phenotype of responding clones. The public reads were reprocessed in TCRdb via fastp at Q25 and MiXCR, keeping in-frame beta chains. Every entry covers one CDR3 protein and lists the most common genes and DNA from its rows. TCRdb assigned the V and J calls; the authors' analysis was not used. The sample table lists approximately 490,000 distinct CDR3 sequences, around 21% of them with a count of one. The ten biggest clones cover around 12% of the sample.

Sequenced input: PBMCs or a T cell subset sorted from them (not recorded which). The chain joins TRBV6-2 or TRBV6-3 to TRBJ1-2; no D segment can be confidently identified. The sequence came from an adult woman who had mild COVID-19 (a few samples of this study predate the infection). The sample titles of this study are shuffled in the database, so cell type and time point are left out; the donor was told from shared clones. The CDR3 sequence is CASSSKRADSSGYGYTF. The bases read TGTGCCAGCTCCTCCAAACGCGCGGACTCAAGTGGGTATGGCTACACCTTC.